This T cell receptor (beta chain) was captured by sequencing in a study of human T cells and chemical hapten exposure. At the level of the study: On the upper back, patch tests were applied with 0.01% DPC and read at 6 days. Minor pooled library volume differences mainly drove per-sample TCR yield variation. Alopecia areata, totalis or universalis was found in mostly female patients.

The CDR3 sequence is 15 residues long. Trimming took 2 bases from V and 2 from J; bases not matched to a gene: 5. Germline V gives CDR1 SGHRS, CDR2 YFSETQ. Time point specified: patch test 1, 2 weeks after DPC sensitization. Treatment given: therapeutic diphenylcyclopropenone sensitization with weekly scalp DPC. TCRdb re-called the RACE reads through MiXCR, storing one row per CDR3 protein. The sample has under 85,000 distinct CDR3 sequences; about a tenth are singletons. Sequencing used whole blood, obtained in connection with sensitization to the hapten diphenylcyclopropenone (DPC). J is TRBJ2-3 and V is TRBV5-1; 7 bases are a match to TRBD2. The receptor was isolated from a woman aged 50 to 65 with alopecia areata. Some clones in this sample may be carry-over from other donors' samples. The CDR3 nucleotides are TGCGCCAGCAGCTTTGAGCGGGGTGACACAGATACGCAGTATTTT. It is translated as CASSFERGDTDTQYF.